The present T cell receptor (beta chain) was sequenced within a study of regulatory T cells in long-lasting Graves disease. The germline V and J ends were trimmed by 4 bases and 6 bases, with 7 bases remaining between them. Germline CDR1 and CDR2: MGHDK and SYGVNS. This CDR3 spans 12 amino acids. Investigators prepared the TCR beta libraries by applying iRepertoire HTBI primers and Arm-PCR of CDR3 regions. As originally analysed: Spanning all samples, the identified segments comprised 60 to 80 TRBV and 14 TRBJ. Via MiXCR, TCRdb re-called the multiplex PCR reads, giving one row per CDR3 protein. Clone size and V and J calls follow TCRdb, not the original study. The data contain 400,000 to 450,000 distinct CDR3 sequences, 23% of them seen just once; the ten biggest clones take up about a quarter. Documented time point: persistent/refractory GD, antithyroid drugs over 5 years with positive TRAb. The TCR library was prepared using RNA isolated from PBMCs. Tubes containing EDTA received approximately 9.8 milliliters of drawn peripheral blood.

This rearrangement joins TRBV25-1 to TRBJ2-4; D might be TRBD1 (6 bases). Material: peripheral blood mononuclear cells (PBMCs), obtained when the disease was refractory, from a patient treated with antithyroid drugs. The sequence derives from a female donor with Graves disease. This chain's CDR3 is CASSGGGNIQYF. CDR3 nucleotide sequence: TGTGCCAGCAGTGGAGGGGGAAACATTCAGTACTTC.